This T cell receptor beta chain comes out of a study of T cell responses to AZD1222 COVID-19 vaccine. This clone has only a few counts. This table comes from immunoSEQ multiplex PCR, and its TCRdb copy is limited to in-frame clones, with some not included. The sample includes about 160,000 clones, about 91% of them seen just once. The V gene lost 0 bases and the J gene lost 4 bases, with 13 bases spanning the gap. This CDR3 spans 16 amino acids. Germline values: CDR1 SGHDN, CDR2 FVKESK. This sequence was found in an adult in good health. This chain links TRBV14 with TRBJ2-1; D ambiguous. Sequenced here: peripheral blood, sampled on day 0 of MenACWY control vaccination. CDR3 sequence: CASSQERWNRYNEQFF. CDR3 in DNA: TGTGCCAGCAGCCAAGAAAGGTGGAATCGGTACAATGAGCAGTTCTTC.